The 14 T cell receptor beta chains given below trace back to one sample, sequenced in a study of blood T cells in healthy people across ages. A second PCR, run for about 7 to 12 cycles, used a sample-barcoded 5' primer plus a J-beta primer mix. TCRdb ran MiXCR on the 5' RACE reads and lists one entry per CDR3 protein. The sample lists over a million distinct CDR3 sequences, 35% to 45% occurring once. Sequenced: blood. The receptor source for this set is a woman between 18 and 30 years old in good health.

This clonotype was counted a few times. This sequence joins TRBV4-3 and TRBJ2-5; 8 bases map to TRBD2. V gave up 1 base and J gave up 2 bases; unmatched junction bases: 6. The V gene's germline CDR1 is LGHNA and CDR2 YSLEER. CDR3 length equals 16 residues. The CDR3 region is CASSQGAGGVQETQYF. The CDR3 bases are TGCGCCAGCAGCCAAGGGGCCGGGGGGGTTCAAGAGACCCAGTACTTC.

This clonotype was found many times. This chain joins TRBV28 and TRBJ2-5; D is possibly TRBD1 or TRBD2 (7 bases each). The CDR3 extends over 16 amino acids. The germline gives CDR1 MDHEN, CDR2 SYDVKM. V lost 5 bases and J 0 bases, leaving 16 bases between the germline ends. In DNA form, the CDR3 reads TGTGCCAGCAGTAGGGGGCTGGGGACTAACCAAGAGACCCAGTACTTC. It encodes CASSRGLGTNQETQYF.

This clonotype was seen ten or more times. The chain uses TRBV2 and TRBJ1-1; D gene unclear. The CDR3 sequence is 13 residues long. V gave up 6 bases and J gave up 0 bases, with 8 bases separating them. From germline, CDR1 is SNHLY and CDR2 FYNNEI. The CDR3 DNA follows: TGTGCCAGCAGCGTGGGCATGAACACTGAAGCTTTCTTT. It codes for CASSVGMNTEAFF.

This clonotype was seen a few times. CDR3 nucleotide sequence: TGCAGTGCTAGAGTTGGAGGCTACGAGCAGTACTTC. Translating it yields CSARVGGYEQYF. The chain couples TRBV20-1 to TRBJ2-7; D might be TRBD2 (5 bases). V lost 1 base to trimming and J lost 3 bases, with 7 bases between them. Germline V gene sequence: CDR1 DFQATT, CDR2 SNEGSKA (reference sequence). This CDR3 has 12 amino acids.

The chain uses TRBV2 and TRBJ2-1; tentative D call: TRBD2 (6 bases). Trimming cost V 1 base and J 6 bases, with 13 bases left between them. CDR1 is SNHLY, CDR2 FYNNEI, per germline. The CDR3 is 15 residues long. In DNA form, the CDR3 reads TGTGCCAGCAGTGAAGTGGAGGGAACCCCCAATGAGCAGTTCTTC. Translation gives CASSEVEGTPNEQFF.

There are a few counts of this clonotype. The chain uses TRBV12-3 or TRBV12-4 and TRBJ2-3, with D perhaps assigned TRBD1 or TRBD2 (6 bases each). V lost 5 bases and J 1 base, leaving 13 bases between the germline ends. The CDR3 length is 15 residues. The DNA for the CDR3 is TGTGCCAGCAGTATCCGGGGGCGACGCACAGATACGCAGTATTTT. It is translated as CASSIRGRRTDTQYF.

A note on this clonotype: This likely comes from a read error, as the CDR3 has no conserved phenylalanine or tryptophan at its end. This chain uses TRBV7-2 with TRBJ2-1; 8 bases fit TRBD1. Germline values: CDR1 SGHTA, CDR2 FQGNSA. This CDR3 is 15 amino acids long. The CDR3 protein is CVSSIRQGRYNEQFI. CDR3 nucleotide sequence: TGTGTCAGCAGCATCAGACAGGGGCGTTACAATGAGCAGTTCATC.

This chain uses TRBV27 with TRBJ1-1, with 11 bases lining up with TRBD1. The CDR3 sequence is 14 residues long. Germline CDR1 MNHEY, CDR2 SMNVEV (reference sequence). The trim removed 9 bases at V and 2 bases at J, leaving 5 bases unmatched. CDR3 amino acids: CARGGQGVNTEAFF. The CDR3 region has the DNA TGTGCCAGGGGGGGACAGGGGGTTAACACTGAAGCTTTCTTT.

The chain employs TRBV18 and TRBJ2-6; tentatively, D is TRBD1 (6 bases). V shed 5 bases and J shed 0 bases, with 11 bases lying between them. Germline V gene lookup returns CDR1 KGHSH and CDR2 LQKENI. This CDR3 spans 16 amino acids. CDR3 sequence (DNA): TGTGCCAGCTCAAGGGGACACCACTCTGGGGCCAACGTCCTGACTTTC. It encodes CASSRGHHSGANVLTF.

The rearrangement links TRBV5-6 to TRBJ2-5; 9 bases agree with TRBD1. The length of the CDR3 is 14 residues. Trimming removed 3 bases from V and 4 bases from J; junction bases left unmatched: 4. Germline V gene data show CDR1 as SGHDT and CDR2 as YYEEEE. CDR3 loop: CASSSTTGGETQYF. Written as DNA, the CDR3 is TGTGCCAGCAGCTCAACGACAGGGGGAGAGACCCAGTACTTC.

The rearrangement joins TRBV5-6 to TRBJ2-7; D is unresolved. V lost 0 bases and J lost 3, with 13 bases in between. Germline V CDR1 and CDR2: SGHDT, YYEEEE. The CDR3 extends over 15 amino acids. The CDR3 sequence: CASSLERDMGYEQYF. The CDR3 DNA follows: TGTGCCAGCAGCTTGGAAAGAGACATGGGCTACGAGCAGTACTTC.

The chain links TRBV27 to TRBJ1-6; D unresolved. The CDR3 runs 16 residues. Trimming pared 5 bases from V and 0 bases from J, leaving 11 bases between. Germline loops: CDR1 MNHEY, CDR2 SMNVEV (reference sequence). CDR3 DNA sequence: TGTGCCAGCAGTCCACGGACGGTCTCCTATAATTCACCCCTCCACTTT. Translated, it gives CASSPRTVSYNSPLHF.

This sequence joins TRBV5-1 and TRBJ2-3, with TRBD2 identical over 11 bases. This CDR3 region has 15 residues. Germline trimming cut 2 bases from V and 9 bases from J; bases unmatched to any gene: 8. Looked up from germline, CDR1 is SGHRS and CDR2 is YFSETQ. The CDR3 loop reads CASSFTGTSGQTQYF. The CDR3 DNA reads as TGCGCCAGCAGCTTCACCGGGACTAGCGGACAGACGCAGTATTTT.

This clonotype was detected a few times. The chain employs TRBV20-1 and TRBJ1-4; 7 bases match TRBD1. The germline CDR1 and CDR2 sequences are DFQATT and SNEGSKA (reference sequence). The CDR3 has 12 residues. The CDR3 DNA follows: TGCAGCGTCCGAGGACAGGCTGAAAAACTGTTTTTT. Its translation is CSVRGQAEKLFF.